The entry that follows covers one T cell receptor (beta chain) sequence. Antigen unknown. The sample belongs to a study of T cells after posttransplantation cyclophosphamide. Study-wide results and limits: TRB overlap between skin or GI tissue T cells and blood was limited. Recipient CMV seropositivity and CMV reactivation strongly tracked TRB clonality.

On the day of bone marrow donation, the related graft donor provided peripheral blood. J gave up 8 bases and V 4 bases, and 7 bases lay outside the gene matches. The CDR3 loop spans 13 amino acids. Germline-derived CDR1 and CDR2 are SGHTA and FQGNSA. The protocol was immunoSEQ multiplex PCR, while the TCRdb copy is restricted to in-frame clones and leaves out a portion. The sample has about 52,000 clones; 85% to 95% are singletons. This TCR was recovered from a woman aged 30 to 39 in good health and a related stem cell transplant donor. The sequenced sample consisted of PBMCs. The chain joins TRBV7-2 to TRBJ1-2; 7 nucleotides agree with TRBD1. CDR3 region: CASSSGQTRGYTF. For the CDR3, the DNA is TGTGCCAGCAGCTCGGGACAGACTCGGGGCTACACCTTC.